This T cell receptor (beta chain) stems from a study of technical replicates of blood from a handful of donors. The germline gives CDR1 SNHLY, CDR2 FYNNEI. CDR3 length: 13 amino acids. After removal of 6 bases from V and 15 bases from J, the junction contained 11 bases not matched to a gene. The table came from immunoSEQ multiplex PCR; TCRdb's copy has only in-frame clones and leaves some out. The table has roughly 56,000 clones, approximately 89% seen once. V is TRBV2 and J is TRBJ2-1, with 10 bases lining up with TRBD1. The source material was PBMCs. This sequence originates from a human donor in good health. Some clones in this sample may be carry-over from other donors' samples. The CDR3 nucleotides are TGTGCCAGCAGACGAGGACAGGGGGATTCGTGGTTCTTC. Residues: CASRRGQGDSWFF.